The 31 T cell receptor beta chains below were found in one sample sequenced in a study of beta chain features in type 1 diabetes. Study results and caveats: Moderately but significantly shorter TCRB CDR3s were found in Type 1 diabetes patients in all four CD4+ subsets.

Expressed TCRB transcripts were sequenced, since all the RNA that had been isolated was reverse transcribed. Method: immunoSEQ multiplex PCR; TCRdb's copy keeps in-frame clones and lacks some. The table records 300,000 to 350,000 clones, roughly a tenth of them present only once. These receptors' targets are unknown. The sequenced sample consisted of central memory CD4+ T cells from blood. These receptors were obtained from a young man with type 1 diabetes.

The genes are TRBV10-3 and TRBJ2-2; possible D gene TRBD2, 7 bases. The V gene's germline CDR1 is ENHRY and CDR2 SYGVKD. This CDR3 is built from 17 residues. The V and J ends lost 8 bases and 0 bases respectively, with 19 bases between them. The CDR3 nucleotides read TGTGCCATCGGATCGGTGGGCGGGGGCTCGAACACCGGGGAGCTGTTTTTT. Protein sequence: CAIGSVGGGSNTGELFF.

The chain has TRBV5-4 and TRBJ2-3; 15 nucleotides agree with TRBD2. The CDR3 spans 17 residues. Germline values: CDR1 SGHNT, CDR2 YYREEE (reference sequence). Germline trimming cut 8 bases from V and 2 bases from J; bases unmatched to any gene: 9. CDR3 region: CASTGTSGGRVTDTQYF. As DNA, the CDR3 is TGTGCCAGTACAGGGACTAGCGGGGGGCGTGTCACAGATACGCAGTATTTT.

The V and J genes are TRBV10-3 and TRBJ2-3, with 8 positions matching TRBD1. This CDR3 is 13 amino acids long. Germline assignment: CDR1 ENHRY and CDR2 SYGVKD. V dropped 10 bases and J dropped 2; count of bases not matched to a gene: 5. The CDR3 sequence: CATMTGDTDTQYF. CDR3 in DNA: TGTGCCACCATGACAGGGGACACAGATACGCAGTATTTT.

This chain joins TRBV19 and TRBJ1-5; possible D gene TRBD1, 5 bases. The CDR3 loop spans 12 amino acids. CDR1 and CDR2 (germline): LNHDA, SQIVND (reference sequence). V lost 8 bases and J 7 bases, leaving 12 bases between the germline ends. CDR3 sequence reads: CASQGQEQPQHF. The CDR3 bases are TGTGCCAGTCAGGGTCAGGAACAGCCCCAGCATTTT.

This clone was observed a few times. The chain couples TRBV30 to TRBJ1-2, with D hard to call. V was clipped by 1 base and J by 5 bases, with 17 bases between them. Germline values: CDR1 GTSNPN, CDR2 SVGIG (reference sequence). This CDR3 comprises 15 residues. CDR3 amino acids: CAWSEGQWRSYGYTF. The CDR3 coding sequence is TGTGCCTGGAGTGAAGGTCAGTGGCGATCTTATGGCTACACCTTC.

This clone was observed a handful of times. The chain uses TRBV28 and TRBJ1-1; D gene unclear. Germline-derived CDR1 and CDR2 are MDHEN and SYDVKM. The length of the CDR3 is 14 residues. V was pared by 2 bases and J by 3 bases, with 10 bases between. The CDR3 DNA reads TGTGCCAGCAGTTTAACGACTGGGGACACTGAAGCTTTCTTT. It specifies CASSLTTGDTEAFF.

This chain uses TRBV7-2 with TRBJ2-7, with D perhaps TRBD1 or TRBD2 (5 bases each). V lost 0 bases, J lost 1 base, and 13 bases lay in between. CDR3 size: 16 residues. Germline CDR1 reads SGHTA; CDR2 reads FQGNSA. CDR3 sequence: CASSLAWDRISYEQYF. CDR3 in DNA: TGTGCCAGCAGCTTAGCCTGGGACCGGATTTCCTACGAGCAGTACTTC.

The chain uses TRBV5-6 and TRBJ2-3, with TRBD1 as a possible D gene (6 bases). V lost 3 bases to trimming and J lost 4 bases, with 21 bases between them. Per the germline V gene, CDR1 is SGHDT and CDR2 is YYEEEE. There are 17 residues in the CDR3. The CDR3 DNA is TGTGCCAGCAGCTCCAGATCGAGACAGGCCGCCCCAGATACGCAGTATTTT. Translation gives CASSSRSRQAAPDTQYF.

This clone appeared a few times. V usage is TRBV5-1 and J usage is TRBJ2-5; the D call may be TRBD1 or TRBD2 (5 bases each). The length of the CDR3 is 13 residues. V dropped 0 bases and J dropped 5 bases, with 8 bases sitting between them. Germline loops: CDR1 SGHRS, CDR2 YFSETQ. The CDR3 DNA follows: TGCGCCAGCAGCTTGGGGGACCCGGAGACCCAGTACTTC. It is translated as CASSLGDPETQYF. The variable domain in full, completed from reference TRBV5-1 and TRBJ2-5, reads KAGVTQTPRYLIKTRGQQVTLSCSPISGHRSVSWYQQTPGQGLQFLFEYFSETQRNKGNFPGRFSGRQFSNSRSEMNVSTLELGDSALYLCASSLGDPETQYFGPGTRLLVL.

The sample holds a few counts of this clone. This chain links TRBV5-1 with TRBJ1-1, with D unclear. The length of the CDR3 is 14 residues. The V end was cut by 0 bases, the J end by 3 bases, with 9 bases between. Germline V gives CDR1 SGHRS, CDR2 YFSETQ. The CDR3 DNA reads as TGCGCCAGCAGCTTGGGTGACACCTACACTGAAGCTTTCTTT. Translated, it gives CASSLGDTYTEAFF.

CDR3 sequence: CASSWGVYGYTF. The CDR3 DNA reads TGTGCCAGCAGTTGGGGAGTCTATGGCTACACCTTC. The V call is TRBV6-1, the J call TRBJ1-2; D not resolved. The CDR3 has 12 amino acids. CDR1 and CDR2 (germline): MNHNS, SASEGT. Between the trimmed V and J ends, which lost 5 bases and 4 bases, there was a span of 8 bases.

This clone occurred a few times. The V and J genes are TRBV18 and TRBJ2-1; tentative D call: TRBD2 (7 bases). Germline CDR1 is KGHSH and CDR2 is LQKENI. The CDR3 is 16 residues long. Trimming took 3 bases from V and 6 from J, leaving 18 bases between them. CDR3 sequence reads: CASSPRVGGAPNEQFF. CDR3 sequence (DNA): TGTGCCAGCTCACCCCGAGTAGGGGGGGCACCCAATGAGCAGTTCTTC.

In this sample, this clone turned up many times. The CDR3 here is CASSRPYEQYF. CDR3 sequence (DNA): TGTGCCAGCAGTCGGCCCTACGAGCAGTACTTC. This rearrangement joins TRBV28 to TRBJ2-7; unclear D gene. V lost 5 bases, J lost 2 bases, and 4 bases lay in between. Looked up from germline, CDR1 is MDHEN and CDR2 is SYDVKM. The CDR3 consists of 11 residues.

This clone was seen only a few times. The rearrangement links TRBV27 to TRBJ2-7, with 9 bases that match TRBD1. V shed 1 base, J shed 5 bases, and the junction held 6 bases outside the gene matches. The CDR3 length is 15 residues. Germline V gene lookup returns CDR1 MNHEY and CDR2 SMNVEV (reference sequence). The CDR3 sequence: CASSLFRDRVNEQYF. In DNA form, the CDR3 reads TGTGCCAGCAGTTTATTTCGGGACAGGGTCAACGAGCAGTACTTC.

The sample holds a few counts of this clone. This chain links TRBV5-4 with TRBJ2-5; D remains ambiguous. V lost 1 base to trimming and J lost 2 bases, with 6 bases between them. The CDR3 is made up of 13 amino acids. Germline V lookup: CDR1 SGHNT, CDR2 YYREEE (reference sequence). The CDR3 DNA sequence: TGTGCCAGCAGCTTGACCGAGCAAGAGACCCAGTACTTC. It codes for CASSLTEQETQYF.

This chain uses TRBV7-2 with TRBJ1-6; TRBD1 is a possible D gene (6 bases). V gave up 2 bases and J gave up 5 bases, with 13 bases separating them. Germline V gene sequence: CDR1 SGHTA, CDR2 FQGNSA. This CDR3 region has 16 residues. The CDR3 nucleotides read TGTGCCAGCAGCTTACTGGCAGGGGAGAATAATTCACCCCTCCACTTT. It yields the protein CASSLLAGENNSPLHF.

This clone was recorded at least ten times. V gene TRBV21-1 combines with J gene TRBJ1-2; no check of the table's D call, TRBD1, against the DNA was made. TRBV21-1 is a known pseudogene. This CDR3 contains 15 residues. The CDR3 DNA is TGTGCCAGCAGCAAAAGCACAGGGCGGAACTATGGCTACACCTTC. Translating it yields CASSKSTGRNYGYTF.

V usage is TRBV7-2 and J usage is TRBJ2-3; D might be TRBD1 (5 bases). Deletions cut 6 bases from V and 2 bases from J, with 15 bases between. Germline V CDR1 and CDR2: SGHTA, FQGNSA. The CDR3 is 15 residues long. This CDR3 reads CASRGAGILTDTQYF. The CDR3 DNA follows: TGTGCCAGCAGAGGGGCCGGAATCCTCACAGATACGCAGTATTTT.

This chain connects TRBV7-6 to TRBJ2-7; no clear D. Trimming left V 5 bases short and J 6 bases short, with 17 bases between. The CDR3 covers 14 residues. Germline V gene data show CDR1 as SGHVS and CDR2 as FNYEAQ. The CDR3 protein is CASSPRSDGLEQYF. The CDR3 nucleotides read TGTGCCAGCAGCCCGCGAAGTGATGGCCTCGAGCAGTACTTC.

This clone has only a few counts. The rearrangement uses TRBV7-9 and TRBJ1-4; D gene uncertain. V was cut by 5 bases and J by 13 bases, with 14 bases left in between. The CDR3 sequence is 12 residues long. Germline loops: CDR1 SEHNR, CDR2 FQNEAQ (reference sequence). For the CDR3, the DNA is TGTGCCAGCAGCCTACTTGCTATCGGACTGTTTTTT. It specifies CASSLLAIGLFF.

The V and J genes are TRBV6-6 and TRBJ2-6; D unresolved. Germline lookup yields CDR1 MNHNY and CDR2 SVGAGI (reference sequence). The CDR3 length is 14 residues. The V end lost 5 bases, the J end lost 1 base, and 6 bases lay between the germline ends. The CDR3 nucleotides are TGTGCCAGCAGTCCCGTGTCTGGGGCCAACGTCCTGACTTTC. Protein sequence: CASSPVSGANVLTF.

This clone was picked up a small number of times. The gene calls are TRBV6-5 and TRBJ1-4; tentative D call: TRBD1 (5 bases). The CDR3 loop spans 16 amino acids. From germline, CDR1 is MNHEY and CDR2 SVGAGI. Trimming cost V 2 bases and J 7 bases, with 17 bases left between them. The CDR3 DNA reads TGTGCCAGCAGTTACACCCCCCCGGGGGGAGGTGAAAAACTGTTTTTT. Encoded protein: CASSYTPPGGGEKLFF.

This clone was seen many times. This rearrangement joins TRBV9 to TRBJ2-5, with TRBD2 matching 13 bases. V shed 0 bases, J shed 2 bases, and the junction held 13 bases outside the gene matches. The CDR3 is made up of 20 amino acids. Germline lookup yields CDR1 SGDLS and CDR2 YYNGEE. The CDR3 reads CASSVAVSSGLAGAQETQYF. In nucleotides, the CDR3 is TGTGCCAGCAGCGTAGCCGTAAGCTCAGGACTAGCGGGGGCACAAGAGACCCAGTACTTC.

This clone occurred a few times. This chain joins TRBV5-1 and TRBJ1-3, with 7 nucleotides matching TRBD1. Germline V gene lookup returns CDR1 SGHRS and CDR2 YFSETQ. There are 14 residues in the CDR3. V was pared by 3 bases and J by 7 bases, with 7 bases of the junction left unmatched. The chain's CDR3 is CASSSDRVGNTIYF. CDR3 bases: TGCGCCAGCAGCTCCGACAGGGTCGGGAACACCATATATTTT.

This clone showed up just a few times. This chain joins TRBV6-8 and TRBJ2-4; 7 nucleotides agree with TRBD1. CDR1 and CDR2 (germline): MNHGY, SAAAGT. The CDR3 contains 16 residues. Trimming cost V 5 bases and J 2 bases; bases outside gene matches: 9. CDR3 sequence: CASSQNRGRTKNIQYF. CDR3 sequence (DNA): TGTGCCAGCAGTCAGAACAGGGGCAGGACCAAAAACATTCAGTACTTC.

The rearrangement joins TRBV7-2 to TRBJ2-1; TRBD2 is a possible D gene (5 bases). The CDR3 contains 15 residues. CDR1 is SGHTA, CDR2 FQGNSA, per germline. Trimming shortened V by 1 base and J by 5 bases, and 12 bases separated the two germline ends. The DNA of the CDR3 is TGTGCCAGCAGCTTAGGGCGGGTGCCCCACAATGAGCAGTTCTTC. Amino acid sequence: CASSLGRVPHNEQFF.

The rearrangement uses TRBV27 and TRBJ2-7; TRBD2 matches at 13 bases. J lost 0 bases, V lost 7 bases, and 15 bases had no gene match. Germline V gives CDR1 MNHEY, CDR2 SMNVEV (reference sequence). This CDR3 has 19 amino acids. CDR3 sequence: CASTPRSGLAGPSSYEQYF. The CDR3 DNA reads TGTGCCAGCACCCCGCGTTCGGGACTAGCGGGGCCTAGCTCCTACGAGCAGTACTTC.

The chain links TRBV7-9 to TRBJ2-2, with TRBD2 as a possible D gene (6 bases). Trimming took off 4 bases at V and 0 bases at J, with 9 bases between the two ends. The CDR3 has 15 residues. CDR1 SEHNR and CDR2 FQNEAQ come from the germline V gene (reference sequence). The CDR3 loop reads CASSWGETNTGELFF. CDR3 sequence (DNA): TGTGCCAGCAGCTGGGGGGAAACGAACACCGGGGAGCTGTTTTTT.

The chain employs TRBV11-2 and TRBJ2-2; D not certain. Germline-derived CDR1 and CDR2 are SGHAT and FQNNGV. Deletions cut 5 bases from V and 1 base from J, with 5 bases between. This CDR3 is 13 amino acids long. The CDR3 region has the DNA TGTGCCAGCAGCAGTATGAACACCGGGGAGCTGTTTTTT. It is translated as CASSSMNTGELFF.

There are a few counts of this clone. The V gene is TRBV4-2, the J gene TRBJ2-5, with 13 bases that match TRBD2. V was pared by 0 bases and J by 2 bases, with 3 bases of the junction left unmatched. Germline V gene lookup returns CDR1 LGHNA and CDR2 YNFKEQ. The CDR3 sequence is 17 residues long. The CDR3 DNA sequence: TGTGCCAGCAGCCAAGAAAGACTAGCGGGGGGTCAAGAGACCCAGTACTTC. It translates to CASSQERLAGGQETQYF.

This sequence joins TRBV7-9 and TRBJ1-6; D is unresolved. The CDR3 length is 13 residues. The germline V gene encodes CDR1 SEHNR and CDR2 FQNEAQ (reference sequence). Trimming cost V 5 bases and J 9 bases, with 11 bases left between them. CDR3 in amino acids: CASSRQRVSPLHF. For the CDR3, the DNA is TGTGCCAGCAGCCGCCAGCGGGTTTCACCCCTCCACTTT. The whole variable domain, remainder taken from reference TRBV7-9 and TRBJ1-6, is DTGVSQNPRHKITKRGQNVTFRCDPISEHNRLYWYRQTLGQGPEFLTYFQNEAQLEKSRLLSDRFSAERPKGSFSTLEIQRTEQGDSAMYLCASSRQRVSPLHFGNGTRLTVT.